The following is a TCR beta chain sequence with its context. Its specific antigen is unknown. No base-level quality is on record; no much larger clone is a single base apart. From its cysteine to its phenylalanine, the CDR3 spans 16 amino acids. Of all the DNA, just the CDR3 is kept, 48 bases in frame from base 1. The junction carries 16 bases between V and J, which are trimmed by 0 bases and 4 bases respectively. CDR1 and CDR2 (SGDLS, YYNGEE) derive from the germline V gene. The CDR3 regions of human TCRbeta chains were analyzed by immunosequencing. Per the original workflow: TCRs in the repertoires were compared against a reference library of SARS-CoV-2-specific TCRs that had been generated with the MIRA antigen-specificity platform. Breadth was defined as the fraction of unique TCRs that were SARS-CoV-2-associated. Depth was defined as the fraction of total T cells that were SARS-CoV-2-associated. Using the MIRA data, each spike-specific TCR was mapped to the spike region that the TCR reacts to and placed in a CD4 or CD8 class. Log10-transformed breadth and depth values were compared by one-way ANOVA with Sidak's multiple comparisons tests. Drawn from immuneACCESS, this table holds only the in-frame rearrangements with V and J called that TCRdb kept. Clones are partly lost; checked studies trace under half to an unresolved V gene and leave the rest unexplained. Clonal size and the V and J genes are those of that table, whereas D and trimming came from the DNA. Within this sample are approximately 160,000 clones, with roughly 93% of them counted one time only. The top ten clonotypes cover about 1% of the sample.

These data are taken from a study of T cell responses to AZD1222 COVID-19 vaccine (dated by TCRdb to the early 2020s). As for the study more broadly: Because spike-specific TCR depth and breadth did not differ between the two schedules, AZD1222 recipients who got a second dose at roughly 4 weeks were pooled with those who got a second dose at roughly 12 weeks. TCR sequencing was performed for roughly 250 trial participants, of whom 200 to 210 were given two doses of AZD1222 and approximately 25 were given two doses of MenACWY control vaccine. Trial participants were enrolled by age into 18-55, 56-69 and 70-plus year subgroups, with around 140, 26 and 57 TCR-sequenced participants respectively. The full study reports these points: CD4 TCRs associated with the vaccine covered the entire spike protein, and the dominant responses were in regions 160-218 and 743-854. Reportedly, close to half of the unique spike-specific TCRs recognized epitopes lying outside the regions that are mutated in the B.1.351 and B.1.1.7 variants. Participants were mostly white British, with more females than males. The authors suggested clonal diversity may have been underestimated. Only five to seven AZD1222 recipients were SARS-CoV-2 seropositive at baseline, limiting conclusions about previously exposed vaccinees. The 56-69-year group was small, and its depth increase did not reach significance, likely because of low power. Because no samples from the day 14 peak response were available, repertoires could be characterized only after the peak T cell response. A significant rise in spike-specific TCR breadth and depth was observed after two AZD1222 doses relative to day 0 and relative to MenACWY recipients.

The time point label here, explained by the study, means: baseline before first vaccination. Vaccinee samples were obtained from the UK trials COV001 and COV002, which included a single-blind randomized controlled phase 2/3 trial of AZD1222 (ChAdOx1 nCoV-19) in healthy adults. Trial participant PBMC samples were collected at day 0 and day 28 after the second dose for TCRbeta chain sequencing. The receptor was derived from an adult in good health. This chain joins TRBV9 to TRBJ2-5; a tentative D match to TRBD2 spans 5 bases. The material sequenced was peripheral blood, taken on day 0 of AZD1222 vaccination. The bases read TGTGCCAGCAGCGTAGGCACGGGCGGAGGTATAGAGACCCAGTACTTC. Its product reads: CASSVGTGGGIETQYF.